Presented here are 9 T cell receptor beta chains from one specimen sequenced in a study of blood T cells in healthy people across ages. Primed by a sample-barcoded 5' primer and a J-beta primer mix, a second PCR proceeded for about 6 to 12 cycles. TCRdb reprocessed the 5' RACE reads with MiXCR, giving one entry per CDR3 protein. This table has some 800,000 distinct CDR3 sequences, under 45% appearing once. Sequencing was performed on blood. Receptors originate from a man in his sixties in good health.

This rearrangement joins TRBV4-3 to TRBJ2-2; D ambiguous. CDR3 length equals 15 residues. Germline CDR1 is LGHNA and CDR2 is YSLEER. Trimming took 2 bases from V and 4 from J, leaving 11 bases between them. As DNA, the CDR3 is TGCGCCAGCAGCCAACCAAATAGTGGCACCGGGGAGCTGTTTTTT. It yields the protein CASSQPNSGTGELFF.

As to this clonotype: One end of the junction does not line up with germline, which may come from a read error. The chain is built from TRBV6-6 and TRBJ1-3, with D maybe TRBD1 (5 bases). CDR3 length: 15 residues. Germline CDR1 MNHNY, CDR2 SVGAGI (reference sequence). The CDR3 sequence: CASSWDLTRADTVYF. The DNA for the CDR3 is TGTGCCAGCAGTTGGGACTTAACTCGGGCCGACACCGTATATTTT.

CDR3 protein: CASRPRFSTDTQYF. DNA of the CDR3: TGCGCCAGCAGGCCGCGGTTTAGCACAGATACGCAGTATTTT. The V call is TRBV5-1, the J call TRBJ2-3; D gene ambiguous. CDR1 SGHRS and CDR2 YFSETQ come from the germline V gene. Trimming cost V 5 bases and J 0 bases, with 10 bases left between them. This CDR3 has 14 amino acids.

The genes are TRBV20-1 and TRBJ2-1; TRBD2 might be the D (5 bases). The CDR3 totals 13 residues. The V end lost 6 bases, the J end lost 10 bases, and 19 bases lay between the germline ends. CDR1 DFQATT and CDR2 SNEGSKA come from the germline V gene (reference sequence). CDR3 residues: CSAGPLFRGEQFF. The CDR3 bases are TGCAGTGCCGGCCCACTATTCCGAGGGGAGCAGTTCTTC.

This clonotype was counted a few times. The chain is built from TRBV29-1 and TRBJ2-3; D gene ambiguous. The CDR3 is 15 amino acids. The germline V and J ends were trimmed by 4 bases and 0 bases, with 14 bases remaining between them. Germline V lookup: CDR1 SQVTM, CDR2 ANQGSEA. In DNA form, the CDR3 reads TGCAGCGTTGTTTTTGGCGGTACTAGCACAGATACGCAGTATTTT. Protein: CSVVFGGTSTDTQYF.

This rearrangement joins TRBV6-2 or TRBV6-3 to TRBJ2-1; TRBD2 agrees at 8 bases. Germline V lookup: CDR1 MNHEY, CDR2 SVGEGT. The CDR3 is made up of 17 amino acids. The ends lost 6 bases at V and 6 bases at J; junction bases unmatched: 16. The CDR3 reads CASRYNPRRGALNEQFF. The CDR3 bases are TGTGCCAGCAGATATAACCCTAGGCGGGGGGCCCTCAATGAGCAGTTCTTC.

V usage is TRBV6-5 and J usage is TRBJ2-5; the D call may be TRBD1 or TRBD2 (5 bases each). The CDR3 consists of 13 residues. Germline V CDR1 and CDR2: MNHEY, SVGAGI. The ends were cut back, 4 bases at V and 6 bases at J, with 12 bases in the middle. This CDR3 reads CASSSRGGKTQYF. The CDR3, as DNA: TGTGCCAGCAGTTCGAGGGGCGGAAAGACCCAGTACTTC.

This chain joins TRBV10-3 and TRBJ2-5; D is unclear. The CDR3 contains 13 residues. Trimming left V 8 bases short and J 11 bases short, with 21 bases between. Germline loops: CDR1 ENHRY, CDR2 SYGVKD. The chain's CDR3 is CAIADDLWDVQYF. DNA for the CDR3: TGTGCCATCGCGGACGACCTCTGGGATGTGCAGTACTTC.

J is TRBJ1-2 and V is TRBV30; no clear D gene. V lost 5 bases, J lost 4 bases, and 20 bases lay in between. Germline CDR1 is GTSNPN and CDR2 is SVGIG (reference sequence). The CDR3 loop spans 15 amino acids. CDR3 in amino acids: CAWEGLTKDSYGYTF. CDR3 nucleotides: TGTGCCTGGGAAGGACTGACAAAAGATAGCTATGGCTACACCTTC. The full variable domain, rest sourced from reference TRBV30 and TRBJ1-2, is SQTIHQWPATLVQPVGSPLSLECTVEGTSNPNLYWYRQAAGRGLQLLFYSVGIGQISSEVPQNLSASRPQDRQFILSSKKLLLSDSGFYLCAWEGLTKDSYGYTFGSGTRLTVV.